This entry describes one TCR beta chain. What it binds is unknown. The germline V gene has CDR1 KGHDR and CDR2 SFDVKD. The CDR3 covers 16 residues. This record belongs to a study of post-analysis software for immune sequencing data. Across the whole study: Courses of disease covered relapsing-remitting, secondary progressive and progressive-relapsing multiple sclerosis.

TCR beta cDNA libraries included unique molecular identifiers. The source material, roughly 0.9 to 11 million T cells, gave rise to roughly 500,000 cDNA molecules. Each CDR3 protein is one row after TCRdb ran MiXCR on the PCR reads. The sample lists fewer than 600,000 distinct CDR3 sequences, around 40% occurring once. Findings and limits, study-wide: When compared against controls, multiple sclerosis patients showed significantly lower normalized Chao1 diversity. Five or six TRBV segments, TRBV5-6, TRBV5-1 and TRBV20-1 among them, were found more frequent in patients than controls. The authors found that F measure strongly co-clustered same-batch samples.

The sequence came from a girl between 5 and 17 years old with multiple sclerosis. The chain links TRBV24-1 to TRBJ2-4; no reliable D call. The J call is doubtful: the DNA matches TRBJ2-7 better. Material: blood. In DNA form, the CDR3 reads TGTGCCACCAGTGATTCGGAGCCCCGGGCAACCTACGAGCAGTACTTC. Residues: CATSDSEPRATYEQYF.